The 8 T cell receptor beta chains below were found in one sample sequenced in a study of shared clonotypes between healthy human individuals. The protocol was immunoSEQ multiplex PCR, while the TCRdb copy is restricted to in-frame clones and leaves out a portion. This sample carries more than 850,000 clones, approximately 80% of them seen once, and the ten largest clones take 0.4% to 0.55%. Input material: memory CD4+ T cells from PBMCs. The subset here: CD45RA-negative fraction. The source is a man younger than 30 in good health. Some clones in this sample may be carry-over from other donors' samples.

The chain joins TRBV7-2 to TRBJ2-3; D gene uncertain. CDR1 is SGHTA, CDR2 FQGNSA, per germline. The CDR3 runs to 16 residues. With 2 bases removed from V and 5 bases from J, the gap between germline ends came to 17 bases. For the CDR3, the DNA is TGTGCCAGCAGCTTATTTCCCTCAGGAGCAGGAGATACGCAGTATTTT. Its translation is CASSLFPSGAGDTQYF.

The sample holds one count of this clone. V usage is TRBV5-1 and J usage is TRBJ1-3, with D perhaps matching TRBD1 (5 bases). CDR1 and CDR2 (germline): SGHRS, YFSETQ. This CDR3 spans 14 amino acids. The germline V and J ends were trimmed by 4 bases and 2 bases, with 10 bases remaining between them. CDR3 protein: CASSVVGAGNTIYF. CDR3 sequence (DNA): TGCGCCAGCAGCGTCGTGGGGGCTGGAAACACCATATATTTT.

This CDR3 reads CASRTGRDSEKLFF. The CDR3 DNA reads TGTGCCAGCAGGACTGGCAGGGACAGTGAAAAACTGTTTTTT. The genes are TRBV28 and TRBJ1-4; 7 bases map to TRBD1. V lost 6 bases to trimming and J lost 7 bases; unmatched junction nucleotides: 8. CDR3 length: 14 residues. CDR1 MDHEN and CDR2 SYDVKM come from the germline V gene.

V usage is TRBV19 and J usage is TRBJ2-2; D perhaps matches TRBD1 (6 bases). This CDR3 contains 15 residues. Germline V gene lookup returns CDR1 LNHDA and CDR2 SQIVND (reference sequence). V shed 3 bases and J shed 2 bases, with 10 bases lying between them. The chain's CDR3 is CASSIWGPNTGELFF. The CDR3 DNA is TGTGCCAGTAGTATCTGGGGGCCAAACACCGGGGAGCTGTTTTTT. Using reference TRBV19 and TRBJ2-2 for the parts outside the CDR3, the full variable domain is DGGITQSPKYLFRKEGQNVTLSCEQNLNHDAMYWYRQDPGQGLRLIYYSQIVNDFQKGDIAEGYSVSREKKESFPLTVTSAQKNPTAFYLCASSIWGPNTGELFFGEGSRLTVL.

This clone was counted once. The V gene is TRBV7-8, the J gene TRBJ1-5; perhaps TRBD1 as D (5 bases). This CDR3 contains 17 residues. V was cut by 1 base and J by 0 bases, with 13 bases left in between. Germline CDR1 and CDR2: SGHVS and FQNEAQ. The CDR3 nucleotides are TGTGCCAGCAGCTTAGTTGCGGCAGGACATAGCAATCAGCCCCAGCATTTT. Protein product: CASSLVAAGHSNQPQHF.

The chain carries TRBV27 and TRBJ1-3, with unresolved D. V lost 7 bases to trimming and J lost 4 bases, with 23 bases between them. The CDR3 loop spans 17 amino acids. Per germline, CDR1 MNHEY and CDR2 SMNVEV (reference sequence). CDR3 sequence (DNA): TGTGCCAGCAACCCTACGTTACTAAAGGGTGCGGGAAACACCATATATTTT. Its translation is CASNPTLLKGAGNTIYF.

The chain couples TRBV27 to TRBJ1-2, with TRBD1 as a possible D gene (6 bases). The length of the CDR3 is 15 residues. V lost 0 bases and J 3 bases, leaving 11 bases between the germline ends. Germline assignment: CDR1 MNHEY and CDR2 SMNVEV (reference sequence). The CDR3 loop is CASSLSAGVDYGYTF. The CDR3 region has the DNA TGTGCCAGCAGTTTATCGGCAGGGGTGGACTATGGCTACACCTTC.

This chain links TRBV28 with TRBJ2-1; 10 positions match TRBD1. Germline CDR1 is MDHEN and CDR2 is SYDVKM. Trimming at V came to 8 bases and at J to 4 bases, leaving 5 bases not matched to a gene. The CDR3 length is 14 residues. The CDR3 nucleotides read TGTGCCAGCCAGAGGGACAGGGGTTACAATGAGCAGTTCTTC. Translating it yields CASQRDRGYNEQFF.